This TCR beta chain was retrieved from a study of T cells in Graves' hyperthyroidism and ophthalmopathy. Study-level findings and limits: Median prediction lead before ophthalmopathy onset was 6 to 8 months with the model.

In the case of this clonotype: What it binds is unknown. This may stem from a read error, because a much larger clone lies one nucleotide away.

The source material, RNA transcripts, was used to amplify TCR beta CDR3 regions. The HTBI primer set was used in a first-round RT-PCR of the TCR CDR3. MiXCR was run by TCRdb on the multiplex PCR reads, yielding one entry per CDR3 protein. Counted here are over 650,000 distinct CDR3 sequences, nearly 45% occurring once; the ten biggest clones make up roughly 7.2%. Uncontrolled infection, other autoimmune disease, pregnancy or lactation excluded patients. The CDR3 is 14 amino acids. Germline-derived CDR1 and CDR2 are SGDLS and YYNGEE. Input material: peripheral blood or thyroid tissue (not recorded which). This receptor was obtained from an adult man with Graves' disease, either hyperthyroidism or ophthalmopathy (not recorded which). The chain is built from TRBV9 and TRBJ1-1; 9 bases align to TRBD1. The CDR3 DNA is TGTGCCAGCAGACGGACAGGGGCGAACACTAAAGCTTTCTTT. Translation gives CASRRTGANTKAFF.